The 31 T cell receptor beta chains given below trace back to one sample, sequenced in a study of T cell changes during pregnancy in multiple sclerosis. The data were produced by immunoSEQ multiplex PCR, yet TCRdb's version contains in-frame clones alone and is incomplete. The sample records roughly 52,000 clones, approximately 90% being singletons. The sequenced sample was CD4+ T cells from peripheral blood mononuclear cells, obtained in the first trimester of pregnancy. The receptor set was obtained from a female donor with multiple sclerosis, enrolled in a pregnancy study.

The rearrangement uses TRBV5-4 and TRBJ1-4; no firm D call. This CDR3 comprises 15 residues. Germline assignment: CDR1 SGHNT and CDR2 YYREEE (reference sequence). V shed 4 bases and J shed 4 bases, with 14 bases lying between them. CDR3 sequence (DNA): TGTGCCAGCAGCCCTTCCGCGGGTTTTAATGAAAAACTGTTTTTT. Protein sequence: CASSPSAGFNEKLFF. Filled out from reference TRBV5-4 and TRBJ1-4, the complete variable domain reads ETGVTQSPTHLIKTRGQQVTLRCSSQSGHNTVSWYQQALGQGPQFIFQYYREEENGRGNFPPRFSGLQFPNYSSELNVNALELDDSALYLCASSPSAGFNEKLFFGSGTQLSVL.

The chain combines TRBV19 with TRBJ2-7; D might be TRBD2 (5 bases). CDR1 and CDR2 (germline): LNHDA, SQIVND (reference sequence). This CDR3 contains 18 residues. The V gene lost 3 bases and the J gene lost 4 bases, with 25 bases spanning the gap. CDR3: CASSITRGAQHTPYEQYF. In DNA, the CDR3 is TGTGCCAGTAGTATTACTAGAGGAGCTCAACATACACCTTACGAGCAGTACTTC. Looking up the rest from reference TRBV19 and TRBJ2-7 gives the full variable domain: DGGITQSPKYLFRKEGQNVTLSCEQNLNHDAMYWYRQDPGQGLRLIYYSQIVNDFQKGDIAEGYSVSREKKESFPLTVTSAQKNPTAFYLCASSITRGAQHTPYEQYFGPGTRLTVT.

V usage is TRBV5-6 and J usage is TRBJ1-2; maybe TRBD1 (5 bases). V dropped 1 base and J dropped 7 bases, with 20 bases sitting between them. Germline lookup yields CDR1 SGHDT and CDR2 YYEEEE. The CDR3 length is 16 residues. The CDR3 here is CASSLRMQGTKGGYTF. The CDR3 DNA follows: TGTGCCAGCAGCTTGAGAATGCAGGGTACAAAAGGTGGCTACACCTTC. The whole variable domain, filled in from reference TRBV5-6 and TRBJ1-2, reads DAGVTQSPTHLIKTRGQQVTLRCSPKSGHDTVSWYQQALGQGPQFIFQYYEEEERQRGNFPDRFSGHQFPNYSSELNVNALLLGDSALYLCASSLRMQGTKGGYTFGSGTRLTVV.

The CDR3 sequence is CASSLGGLYEQYF. Here the CDR3 DNA reads TGCGCCAGCAGCTTGGGAGGGCTCTACGAGCAGTACTTC. The chain links TRBV5-1 to TRBJ2-7; D perhaps matches TRBD2 (5 bases). The germline V gene encodes CDR1 SGHRS and CDR2 YFSETQ. The CDR3 length is 13 residues. Trimming removed 0 bases from V and 3 bases from J, with 7 bases in between.

The chain combines TRBV9 with TRBJ1-2; D perhaps matches TRBD1 (6 bases). Trimming pared 0 bases from V and 6 bases from J, leaving 18 bases between. CDR1 is SGDLS and CDR2 is YYNGEE in the germline V gene. This CDR3 comprises 16 residues. CDR3 loop: CASSVVPAGGGHGYTF. The CDR3 DNA reads as TGTGCCAGCAGCGTAGTCCCCGCCGGGGGGGGCCATGGCTACACCTTC.

The V gene is TRBV11-3, the J gene TRBJ2-7, with D maybe TRBD2 (5 bases). The CDR3 is 17 amino acids. Trimming shortened V by 6 bases and J by 5 bases, and 26 bases separated the two germline ends. Looked up from germline, CDR1 is SGHNT and CDR2 is YENEEA. The CDR3 sequence is CASSRSLGVGAGNEQYF. CDR3 nucleotides: TGTGCCAGCAGTCGTAGCCTCGGCGTGGGAGCAGGCAACGAGCAGTACTTC. The full variable domain, with the rest looked up from reference TRBV11-3 and TRBJ2-7, is EAGVVQSPRYKIIEKKQPVAFWCNPISGHNTLYWYLQNLGQGPELLIRYENEEAVDDSQLPKDRFSAERLKGVDSTLKIQPAELGDSAVYLCASSRSLGVGAGNEQYFGPGTRLTVT.

This clone was detected once. The chain couples TRBV5-1 to TRBJ1-1, with unresolved D. In germline, CDR1 is SGHRS, CDR2 YFSETQ. The ends were cut back, 2 bases at V and 3 bases at J, with 17 bases in the middle. This CDR3 region has 16 residues. In nucleotides, the CDR3 is TGCGCCAGCAGCTTTACAAGGACTGCGTCGCACACTGAAGCTTTCTTT. Its protein product is CASSFTRTASHTEAFF.

The genes are TRBV7-3 and TRBJ2-2; 15 bases are a match to TRBD2. Germline V gives CDR1 SGHTA, CDR2 FQGTGA. The CDR3 length is 18 residues. Losses at the gene ends were 5 bases for V and 3 bases for J; bases not matched to a gene: 7. The CDR3 DNA sequence: TGTGCCAGCAGCAGAACGGGACTAGCGGGAGGCTACACCGGGGAGCTGTTTTTT. Protein product: CASSRTGLAGGYTGELFF.

The rearrangement links TRBV30 to TRBJ1-5, with 8 bases matching TRBD1. The CDR3 consists of 14 residues. Germline V lookup: CDR1 GTSNPN, CDR2 SVGIG (reference sequence). Trimming removed 1 base from V and 6 bases from J; junction bases left unmatched: 5. The DNA for the CDR3 is TGTGCCTGGAGTGGCGGACAGGGAGGTCAGCCCCAGCATTTT. This gives the protein CAWSGGQGGQPQHF.

The J gene is TRBJ1-5, the V gene TRBV30, with TRBD1 identical over 7 bases. CDR3 size: 13 residues. The V and J ends lost 4 bases and 4 bases, in that order; junction bases with no gene match: 4. Germline CDR1 reads GTSNPN; CDR2 reads SVGIG (reference sequence). The CDR3 sequence is CAWTHRGNQPQHF. The DNA for the CDR3 is TGTGCCTGGACCCACAGGGGAAATCAGCCCCAGCATTTT. Drawing the rest from reference TRBV30 and TRBJ1-5, the complete variable domain is SQTIHQWPATLVQPVGSPLSLECTVEGTSNPNLYWYRQAAGRGLQLLFYSVGIGQISSEVPQNLSASRPQDRQFILSSKKLLLSDSGFYLCAWTHRGNQPQHFGDGTRLSIL.

As regards this clone: In the same sample, other DNA sequences code for this CDR3. The chain carries TRBV19 and TRBJ2-5, with TRBD2 matching over 10 bases. The CDR3 has 14 residues. V lost 3 bases and J lost 6; bases outside the gene matches: 4. Germline lookup yields CDR1 LNHDA and CDR2 SQIVND (reference sequence). The CDR3 DNA reads TGTGCCAGTAGTATTTCTAGCGGGGGAAAGACCCAGTACTTC. It yields the protein CASSISSGGKTQYF.

The V gene is TRBV9, the J gene TRBJ2-1; 9 bases align to TRBD1. With 1 base clipped from V and 2 bases from J, the junction kept 10 bases outside the gene matches. Germline loops: CDR1 SGDLS, CDR2 YYNGEE. CDR3 length equals 18 residues. The CDR3 spells CASSVTGTGLAPYNEQFF. Here the CDR3 DNA reads TGTGCCAGCAGCGTAACCGGGACAGGGTTGGCGCCCTACAATGAGCAGTTCTTC.

The chain combines TRBV6-1 with TRBJ2-5; a possible D gene is TRBD1 (7 bases). Germline values: CDR1 MNHNS, CDR2 SASEGT. The CDR3 runs to 16 residues. Trimming removed 2 bases from V and 0 bases from J, with 13 bases in between. In DNA, the CDR3 is TGTGCCAGCAGTGAAATCCAGGGGGACTACCAAGAGACCCAGTACTTC. Translating gives CASSEIQGDYQETQYF.

The chain carries TRBV5-6 and TRBJ2-3; TRBD1 might be the D (6 bases). Germline V gene lookup returns CDR1 SGHDT and CDR2 YYEEEE. Trimming removed 0 bases at V and 0 bases at J, with 8 bases between. The CDR3 length is 15 residues. This chain's CDR3 is CASSLVQGSTDTQYF. CDR3 DNA: TGTGCCAGCAGCTTGGTCCAGGGGAGCACAGATACGCAGTATTTT.

The table lists this clone with a count of one. The rearrangement joins TRBV28 to TRBJ1-1, with D possibly being TRBD1 (5 bases). The germline V gene encodes CDR1 MDHEN and CDR2 SYDVKM. The length of the CDR3 is 14 residues. V lost 3 bases, J lost 0 bases, and 8 bases lay in between. As DNA, the CDR3 is TGTGCCAGCAGTTTTTCAGGGCTGAACACTGAAGCTTTCTTT. It translates to CASSFSGLNTEAFF. The whole variable domain, filled in from reference TRBV28 and TRBJ1-1, reads DVKVTQSSRYLVKRTGEKVFLECVQDMDHENMFWYRQDPGLGLRLIYFSYDVKMKEKGDIPEGYSVSREKKERFSLILESASTNQTSMYLCASSFSGLNTEAFFGQGTRLTVV.

The J gene is TRBJ2-1, the V gene TRBV11-3; 7 bases fit TRBD2. The CDR3 contains 17 residues. CDR1 and CDR2 from the germline V gene are SGHNT and YENEEA. The V gene end was trimmed by 5 bases and the J gene end by 2 bases; junction bases not matched to a gene: 12. CDR3 nucleotide sequence: TGTGCCAGCAGCCCTCGAGGCGGCGGGAGTACCTACAATGAGCAGTTCTTC. Translating gives CASSPRGGGSTYNEQFF.

V is TRBV2 and J is TRBJ2-7, with 8 bases aligning to TRBD2. CDR3 length equals 14 residues. CDR1 is SNHLY and CDR2 is FYNNEI in the germline V gene. V lost 6 bases, J lost 4 bases, and 8 bases stayed unmatched. The CDR3 protein is CASRREEVTYEQYF. The CDR3 coding sequence is TGTGCCAGCAGGCGGGAGGAAGTTACGTACGAGCAGTACTTC.

CDR3 loop: CASRDRGRVETQYF. CDR3 nucleotides: TGTGCCAGCAGGGATCGCGGGAGAGTGGAGACCCAGTACTTC. The chain has TRBV2 and TRBJ2-5; 7 positions agree with TRBD2. CDR3 length: 14 residues. After removal of 6 bases from V and 5 bases from J, the junction contained 9 bases not matched to a gene. Germline V lookup: CDR1 SNHLY, CDR2 FYNNEI.

This clone occurred once. V and J are TRBV30 and TRBJ2-7, with TRBD2 identical over 8 bases. The germline gives CDR1 GTSNPN, CDR2 SVGIG (reference sequence). This CDR3 region has 15 residues. Trimming took 3 bases from V and 4 from J; bases not matched to a gene: 11. In nucleotides, the CDR3 is TGTGCCTGGAGCGGGGGGGCTGTCCCCCGGTACGAGCAGTACTTC. Translation: CAWSGGAVPRYEQYF.

This clone was seen a few times. The chain employs TRBV19 and TRBJ1-3; D is undetermined. Trimming pared 8 bases from V and 2 bases from J, leaving 4 bases between. Looked up from germline, CDR1 is LNHDA and CDR2 is SQIVND (reference sequence). This CDR3 has 11 residues. In DNA form, the CDR3 reads TGTGCCAGTGTCGCTGGAAACACCATATATTTT. Its protein is CASVAGNTIYF. The full variable domain, its missing parts supplied by reference TRBV19 and TRBJ1-3, is DGGITQSPKYLFRKEGQNVTLSCEQNLNHDAMYWYRQDPGQGLRLIYYSQIVNDFQKGDIAEGYSVSREKKESFPLTVTSAQKNPTAFYLCASVAGNTIYFGEGSWLTVV.

The rearrangement joins TRBV10-3 to TRBJ2-1; 9 nucleotides match TRBD2. The CDR3 length is 18 residues. With 6 bases clipped from V and 7 bases from J, the junction kept 19 bases outside the gene matches. In germline, CDR1 is ENHRY, CDR2 SYGVKD. The CDR3 nucleotides read TGTGCCATCAGGGCGGAGCTGGGGCTAGCGGGAATTGGGAATGAGCAGTTCTTC. This codes for CAIRAELGLAGIGNEQFF.

The chain uses TRBV6-5 and TRBJ1-1, with D possibly matching TRBD1 (5 bases). The CDR3 sequence is 13 residues long. V gave up 4 bases and J gave up 8 bases, with 14 bases separating them. The germline V gene encodes CDR1 MNHEY and CDR2 SVGAGI. The CDR3 loop is CASSSTMGGEAFF. In DNA, the CDR3 is TGTGCCAGCAGTTCCACCATGGGGGGAGAAGCTTTCTTT.

The rearrangement uses TRBV13 and TRBJ2-3; 15 positions agree with TRBD2. V shed 4 bases and J 0 bases; nucleotides not matched to a gene: 5. Per germline, CDR1 PRHDT and CDR2 FYEKMQ (reference sequence). The CDR3 covers 18 residues. In nucleotides, the CDR3 is TGTGCCAGCAGCTCGGGACTAGCGGGGGGAACTAGCACAGATACGCAGTATTTT. It encodes CASSSGLAGGTSTDTQYF.

This clone was seen once. This rearrangement joins TRBV2 to TRBJ2-7, with D tentatively TRBD1 (5 bases). Trimming left V 7 bases short and J 4 bases short, with 14 bases between. From germline, CDR1 is SNHLY and CDR2 FYNNEI. The CDR3 is 13 residues long. DNA for the CDR3: TGTGCCAGCAAAATTGAGACAGCTTACGAGCAGTACTTC. Translation gives CASKIETAYEQYF.

The chain is built from TRBV2 and TRBJ1-5; 10 positions match TRBD1. CDR1 is SNHLY and CDR2 is FYNNEI in the germline V gene. The CDR3 runs 15 residues. The V gene end was trimmed by 7 bases and the J gene end by 4 bases; junction bases not matched to a gene: 7. In DNA form, the CDR3 reads TGTGCCAGCACGGGACAGGGGTGGGGTAATCAGCCCCAGCATTTT. It yields the protein CASTGQGWGNQPQHF. The complete variable domain, with remaining parts taken from reference TRBV2 and TRBJ1-5, reads EPEVTQTPSHQVTQMGQEVILRCVPISNHLYFYWYRQILGQKVEFLVSFYNNEISEKSEIFDDQFSVERPDGSNFTLKIRSTKLEDSAMYFCASTGQGWGNQPQHFGDGTRLSIL.

This clone was observed once. V gene TRBV5-1 combines with J gene TRBJ2-5; D not resolved. The CDR3 is made up of 13 amino acids. The V end was cut by 2 bases, the J end by 4 bases, with 9 bases between. Germline CDR1 and CDR2: SGHRS and YFSETQ. The DNA for the CDR3 is TGCGCCAGCAGCTTACAGAGTCTAGAGACCCAGTACTTC. Its translation: CASSLQSLETQYF.

CDR3 DNA sequence: TGTGCCAGTAGTCCCCGACTAGCGGGGGGCGCAGATACGCAGTATTTT. Its protein is CASSPRLAGGADTQYF. V usage is TRBV19 and J usage is TRBJ2-3; 13 bases agree with TRBD2. The CDR3 spans 16 residues. CDR1 and CDR2 (germline): LNHDA, SQIVND (reference sequence). The V gene end was trimmed by 5 bases and the J gene end by 4 bases; junction bases not matched to a gene: 6.

The chain carries TRBV10-3 and TRBJ1-2, with D tentatively TRBD1 (5 bases). The CDR3 is 13 residues long. Germline V lookup: CDR1 ENHRY, CDR2 SYGVKD. Trimming pared 11 bases from V and 4 bases from J, leaving 17 bases between. CDR3 residues: CAVQVTPGYGYTF. Written as DNA, the CDR3 is TGTGCCGTACAGGTAACCCCCGGCTATGGCTACACCTTC.

The chain recombines TRBV6-4 with TRBJ1-5; D unresolved. The CDR3 extends over 14 amino acids. The germline V gene encodes CDR1 MRHNA and CDR2 SNTAGT. Trimming took off 0 bases at V and 2 bases at J, with 5 bases between the two ends. The CDR3 spells CASSDSRGNQPQHF. CDR3 bases: TGTGCCAGCAGTGACTCGCGGGGCAATCAGCCCCAGCATTTT.

The genes are TRBV6-1 and TRBJ2-7, with 8 bases identical to TRBD2. Germline V CDR1 and CDR2: MNHNS, SASEGT. The CDR3 runs 16 residues. Losses at the gene ends were 4 bases for V and 0 bases for J; bases not matched to a gene: 8. The CDR3: CASSGVAGRSSYEQYF. The DNA of the CDR3 is TGTGCCAGCAGTGGCGTAGCGGGACGAAGCTCCTACGAGCAGTACTTC.

J is TRBJ1-4 and V is TRBV7-9; perhaps TRBD1 as D (6 bases). This CDR3 is built from 12 residues. CDR1 is SEHNR and CDR2 is FQNEAQ in the germline V gene (reference sequence). Between the trimmed V and J ends, which lost 5 bases and 8 bases, there was a span of 9 bases. The CDR3 nucleotides read TGTGCCAGCAGCCGGGACACGGAAAAACTGTTTTTT. It translates to CASSRDTEKLFF.